This T cell receptor beta chain came from a study of shared clonotypes between healthy human individuals. The study's findings and limits: Generation probabilities were higher for clonotypes shared across all four sorted-subset donors than for unshared ones.

As defined, naive CD8 cells were CD45RO-negative and positively selected for CCR7, with terminally differentiated effector memory CD45RA+ cells excluded. Assay used: immunoSEQ multiplex PCR; TCRdb lists only in-frame clones, some missing. This sample has around 2.1 million clones; roughly 91% occur once, and the top ten carry under 2%. With respect to this clone: The antigen is undetermined.

The trim removed 5 bases at V and 2 bases at J, leaving 7 bases unmatched. Germline V gene lookup returns CDR1 MDHEN and CDR2 SYDVKM. The CDR3 is made up of 16 amino acids. The receptor's source is a young man in good health. Some clones in this sample may be carry-over from other donors' samples. Input material: naive CD8+ T cells from PBMCs. The chain couples TRBV28 to TRBJ2-2; 8 bases agree with TRBD2. The CDR3 reads CASSPALAANTGELFF. The DNA of the CDR3 is TGTGCCAGCAGTCCCGCACTAGCGGCCAACACCGGGGAGCTGTTTTTT.